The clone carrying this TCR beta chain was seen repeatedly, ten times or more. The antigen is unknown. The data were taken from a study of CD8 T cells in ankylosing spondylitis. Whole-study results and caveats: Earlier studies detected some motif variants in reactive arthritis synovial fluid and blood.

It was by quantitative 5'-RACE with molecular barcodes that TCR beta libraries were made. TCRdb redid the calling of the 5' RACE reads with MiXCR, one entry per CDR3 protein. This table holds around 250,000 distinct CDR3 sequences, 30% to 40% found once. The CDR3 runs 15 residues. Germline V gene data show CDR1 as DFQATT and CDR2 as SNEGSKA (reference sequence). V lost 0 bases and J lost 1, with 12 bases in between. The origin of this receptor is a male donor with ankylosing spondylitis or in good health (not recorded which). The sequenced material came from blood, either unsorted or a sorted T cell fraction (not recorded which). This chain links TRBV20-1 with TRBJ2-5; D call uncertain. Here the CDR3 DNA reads TGCAGTGCTAGAGATGGAAGAACTACCCAAGAGACCCAGTACTTC. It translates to CSARDGRTTQETQYF.